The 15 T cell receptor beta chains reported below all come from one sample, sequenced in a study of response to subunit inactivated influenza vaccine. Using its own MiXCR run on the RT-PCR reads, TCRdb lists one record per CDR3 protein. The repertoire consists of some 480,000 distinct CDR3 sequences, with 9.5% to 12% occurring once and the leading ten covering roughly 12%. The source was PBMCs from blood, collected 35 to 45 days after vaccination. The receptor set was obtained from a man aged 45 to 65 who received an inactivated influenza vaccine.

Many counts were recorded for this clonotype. The CDR3 protein is CASSQDPGDEQFF. CDR3 DNA sequence: TGTGCCAGCAGCCAAGACCCCGGGGATGAGCAGTTCTTC. The rearrangement uses TRBV4-2 and TRBJ2-1; D is possibly TRBD2 (5 bases). The CDR3 totals 13 residues. Trimming took 0 bases from V and 8 from J, leaving 8 bases between them. The germline gives CDR1 LGHNA, CDR2 YNFKEQ.

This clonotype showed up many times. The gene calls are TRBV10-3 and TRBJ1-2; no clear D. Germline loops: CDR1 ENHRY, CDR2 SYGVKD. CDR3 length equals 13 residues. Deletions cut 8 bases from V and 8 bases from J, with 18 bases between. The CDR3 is CAIVSLPGDGYTF. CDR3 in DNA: TGTGCCATCGTCTCCTTGCCGGGAGACGGCTACACCTTC.

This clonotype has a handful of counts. CDR3 sequence (DNA): TGCAGTGCCCCGGGGTATAGCTCCTACGAGCAGTACTTC. Translation: CSAPGYSSYEQYF. The V gene is TRBV20-1, the J gene TRBJ2-7; TRBD2 is a possible D gene (5 bases). Looked up from germline, CDR1 is DFQATT and CDR2 is SNEGSKA (reference sequence). The V end was cut by 6 bases, the J end by 0 bases, with 12 bases between. The CDR3 covers 13 residues.

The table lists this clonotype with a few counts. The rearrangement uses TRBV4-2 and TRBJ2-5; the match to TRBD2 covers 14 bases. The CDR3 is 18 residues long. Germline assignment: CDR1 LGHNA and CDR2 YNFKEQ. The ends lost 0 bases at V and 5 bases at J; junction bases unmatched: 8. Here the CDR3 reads CASSQERGLAGVWETQYF. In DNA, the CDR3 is TGTGCCAGCAGCCAAGAGAGGGGACTAGCGGGAGTGTGGGAGACCCAGTACTTC.

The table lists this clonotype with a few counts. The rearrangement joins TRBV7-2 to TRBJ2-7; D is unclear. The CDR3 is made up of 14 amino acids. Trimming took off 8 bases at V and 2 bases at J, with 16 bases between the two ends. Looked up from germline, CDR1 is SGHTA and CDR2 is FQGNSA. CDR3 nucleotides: TGTGCCAGCGTGGGCCAGGTTGGGCCCTACGAGCAGTACTTC. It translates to CASVGQVGPYEQYF.

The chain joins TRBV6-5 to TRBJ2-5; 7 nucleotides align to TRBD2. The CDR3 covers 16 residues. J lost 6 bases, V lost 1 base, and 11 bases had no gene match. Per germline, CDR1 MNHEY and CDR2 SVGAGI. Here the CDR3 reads CASSYFGGGPRKTQYF. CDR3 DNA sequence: TGTGCCAGCAGTTACTTTGGGGGAGGGCCGAGAAAGACCCAGTACTTC.

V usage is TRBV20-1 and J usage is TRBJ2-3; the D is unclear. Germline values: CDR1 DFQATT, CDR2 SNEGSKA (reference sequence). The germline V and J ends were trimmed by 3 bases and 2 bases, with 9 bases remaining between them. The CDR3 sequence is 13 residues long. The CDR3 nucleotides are TGCAGTGCTAGGAGTGTAGCCACAGATACGCAGTATTTT. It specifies CSARSVATDTQYF.

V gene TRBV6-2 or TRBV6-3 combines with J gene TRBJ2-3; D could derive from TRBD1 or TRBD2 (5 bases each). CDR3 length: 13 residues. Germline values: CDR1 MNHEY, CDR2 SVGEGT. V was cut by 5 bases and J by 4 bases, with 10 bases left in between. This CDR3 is CASSGGPPDTQYF. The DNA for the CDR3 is TGTGCCAGCAGTGGGGGTCCGCCAGATACGCAGTATTTT.

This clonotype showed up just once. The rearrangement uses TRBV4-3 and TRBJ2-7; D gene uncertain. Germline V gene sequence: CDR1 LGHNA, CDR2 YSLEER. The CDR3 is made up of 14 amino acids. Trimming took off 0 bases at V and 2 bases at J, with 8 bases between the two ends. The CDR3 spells CASSQDLGTYEQYF. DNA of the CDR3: TGCGCCAGCAGCCAAGATTTGGGGACCTACGAGCAGTACTTC.

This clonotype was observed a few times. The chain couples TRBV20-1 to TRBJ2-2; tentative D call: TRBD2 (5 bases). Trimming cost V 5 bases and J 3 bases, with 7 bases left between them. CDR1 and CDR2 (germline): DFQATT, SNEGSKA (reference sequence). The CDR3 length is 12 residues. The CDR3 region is CSARADTGELFF. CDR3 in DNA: TGCAGTGCTCGAGCGGACACCGGGGAGCTGTTTTTT.

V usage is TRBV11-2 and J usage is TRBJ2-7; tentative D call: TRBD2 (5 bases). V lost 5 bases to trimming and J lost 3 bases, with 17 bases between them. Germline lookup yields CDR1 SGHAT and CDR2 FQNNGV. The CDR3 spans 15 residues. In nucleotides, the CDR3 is TGTGCCAGCAGCCCCCGTGGAGGATTGGTCTACGAGCAGTACTTC. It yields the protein CASSPRGGLVYEQYF.

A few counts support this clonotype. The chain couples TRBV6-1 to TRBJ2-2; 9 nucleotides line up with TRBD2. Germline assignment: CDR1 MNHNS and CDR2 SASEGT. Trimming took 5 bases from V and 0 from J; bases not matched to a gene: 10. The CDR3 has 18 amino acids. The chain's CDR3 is CASSRTVGLAPNTGELFF. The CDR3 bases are TGTGCCAGCAGTCGTACTGTAGGACTAGCGCCGAACACCGGGGAGCTGTTTTTT.

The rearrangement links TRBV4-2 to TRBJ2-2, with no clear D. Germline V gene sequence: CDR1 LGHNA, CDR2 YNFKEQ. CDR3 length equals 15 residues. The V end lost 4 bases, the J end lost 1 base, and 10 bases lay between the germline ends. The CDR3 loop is CASSRMDGNTGELFF. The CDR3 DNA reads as TGTGCCAGCAGCCGAATGGACGGGAACACCGGGGAGCTGTTTTTT.

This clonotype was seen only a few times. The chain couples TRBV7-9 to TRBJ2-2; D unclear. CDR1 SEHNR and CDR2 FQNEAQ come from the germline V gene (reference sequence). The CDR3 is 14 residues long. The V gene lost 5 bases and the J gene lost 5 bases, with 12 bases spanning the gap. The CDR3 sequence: CASSQLTYTGELFF. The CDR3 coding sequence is TGTGCCAGCAGCCAACTCACCTATACCGGGGAGCTGTTTTTT.

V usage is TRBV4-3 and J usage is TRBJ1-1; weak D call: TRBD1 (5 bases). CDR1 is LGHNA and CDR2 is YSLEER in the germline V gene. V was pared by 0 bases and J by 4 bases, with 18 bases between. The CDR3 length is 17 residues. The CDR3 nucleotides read TGCGCCAGCAGCCAAGATCGGGGCCGGGGACCGTTCACTGAAGCTTTCTTT. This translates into CASSQDRGRGPFTEAFF.